These 22 T cell receptor beta chains originate from one sample sequenced in a study of cytomegalovirus exposure and HLA in healthy donors. PCR was performed using 60 Vbeta and 13 Jbeta primers. The repertoire was sequenced with immunoSEQ multiplex PCR; TCRdb's copy has only in-frame clones and lacks some. This sample has about 170,000 clones, with roughly 80% found just once. The sequenced material came from PBMCs. The receptor set was obtained from a woman aged 18-29 years in good health and CMV-seropositive.

A note on this clone: The junction departs from the called germline gene at one end, perhaps through a read error. The chain recombines TRBV7-7 with TRBJ2-3; perhaps TRBD2 as D (6 bases). Germline values: CDR1 SSHAT, CDR2 FNYEAQ (reference sequence). This CDR3 contains 16 residues. CDR3 sequence reads: CASRQPCPGGTDTQYF. For the CDR3, the DNA is TGTGCTAGCAGACAACCCTGCCCGGGGGGCACAGATACGCAGTATTTT.

The rearrangement joins TRBV2 to TRBJ1-3; TRBD1 might be the D (6 bases). Trimming shortened V by 6 bases and J by 4 bases, and 13 bases separated the two germline ends. Germline-derived CDR1 and CDR2 are SNHLY and FYNNEI. The CDR3 is 14 residues long. CDR3 DNA: TGTGCCAGCAGGAGGGGGGGGCGCGGAAACACCATATATTTT. It encodes CASRRGGRGNTIYF.

The chain is built from TRBV28 and TRBJ2-7; 8 bases fit TRBD2. Germline assignment: CDR1 MDHEN and CDR2 SYDVKM. This CDR3 is 14 amino acids long. V was pared by 5 bases and J by 3 bases, with 6 bases of the junction left unmatched. In DNA form, the CDR3 reads TGTGCCAGCAGTCCCGGGGGGGGTAGCTACGAGCAGTACTTC. Its translation is CASSPGGGSYEQYF.

The rearrangement uses TRBV2 and TRBJ2-1; TRBD1 matches at 7 bases. CDR3 length: 15 residues. Germline lookup yields CDR1 SNHLY and CDR2 FYNNEI. Trimming took 6 bases from V and 0 from J; bases not matched to a gene: 5. CDR3 loop: CASRRGQSSYNEQFF. DNA for the CDR3: TGTGCCAGCAGACGGGGACAGAGCTCCTACAATGAGCAGTTCTTC.

The chain recombines TRBV4-1 with TRBJ2-7; D perhaps matches TRBD1 (5 bases). The V gene's germline CDR1 is MGHRA and CDR2 YSYEKL. The CDR3 has 15 residues. Trimming pared 0 bases from V and 3 bases from J, leaving 12 bases between. The CDR3 DNA reads as TGCGCCAGCAGCCAAGAAGGCCTACAGGACTACGAGCAGTACTTC. This gives the protein CASSQEGLQDYEQYF.

The genes are TRBV2 and TRBJ2-7, with TRBD2 as a possible D gene (5 bases). The CDR3 extends over 15 amino acids. Per germline, CDR1 SNHLY and CDR2 FYNNEI. Trimming removed 5 bases at V and 3 bases at J, with 17 bases between. In DNA form, the CDR3 reads TGTGCCAGCAGTCCTCACCGGGAACCTTACTACGAGCAGTACTTC. Translated: CASSPHREPYYEQYF.

The chain uses TRBV29-1 and TRBJ1-4; maybe TRBD1 (5 bases). Per the germline V gene, CDR1 is SQVTM and CDR2 is ANQGSEA. V lost 4 bases and J 5 bases, leaving 8 bases between the germline ends. CDR3 length: 12 amino acids. In DNA form, the CDR3 reads TGCAGCGTTGCGCACAGGAATGAAAAACTGTTTTTT. It encodes CSVAHRNEKLFF.

The chain joins TRBV7-9 to TRBJ1-4; 9 bases match TRBD1. Per the germline V gene, CDR1 is SEHNR and CDR2 is FQNEAQ (reference sequence). CDR3 size: 17 residues. V lost 5 bases to trimming and J lost 10 bases; unmatched junction nucleotides: 17. The CDR3 is CASSPTRPGTGSGKLFF. In DNA form, the CDR3 reads TGTGCCAGCAGCCCCACTAGACCCGGGACAGGGTCGGGAAAACTGTTTTTT. Variable domain in full (rest from reference TRBV7-9 and TRBJ1-4): DTGVSQNPRHKITKRGQNVTFRCDPISEHNRLYWYRQTLGQGPEFLTYFQNEAQLEKSRLLSDRFSAERPKGSFSTLEIQRTEQGDSAMYLCASSPTRPGTGSGKLFFGSGTQLSVL.

This clone was counted once. The chain joins TRBV6-1 to TRBJ1-1; maybe TRBD1 (5 bases). CDR3 length: 15 amino acids. The germline V and J ends were trimmed by 3 bases and 2 bases, with 13 bases remaining between them. CDR1 is MNHNS, CDR2 SASEGT, per germline. CDR3 sequence (DNA): TGTGCCAGCAGTGAGAAGACAGAAGCTAACACTGAAGCTTTCTTT. Protein product: CASSEKTEANTEAFF.

The chain has TRBV15 and TRBJ2-7, with D maybe TRBD1 (6 bases). Germline CDR1 reads LNHNV; CDR2 reads YYDKDF (reference sequence). Trimming stripped 1 base from V and 2 bases from J, with 9 bases between. The CDR3 consists of 14 residues. In DNA form, the CDR3 reads TGTGCCACCAGCAGAGTTCAGGGGCCCTACGAGCAGTACTTC. It is translated as CATSRVQGPYEQYF.

This sequence joins TRBV23-1 and TRBJ1-6, with TRBD1 matching 7 bases. TRBV23-1 counts as an open reading frame of uncertain function. This CDR3 has 20 residues. V lost 3 bases, J lost 6 bases, and 20 bases stayed unmatched. The CDR3 nucleotides read TGCGCCAGCAGTCATCAAACAGGACAGGCCAAGACCGGTTCTAATTCACCCCTCCACTTT. Amino acid sequence: CASSHQTGQAKTGSNSPLHF.

The CDR3 is CASRTDSYEAFF. Written as DNA, the CDR3 is TGTGCCAGCAGGACCGACAGTTATGAAGCTTTCTTT. The rearrangement joins TRBV28 to TRBJ1-1; tentative D call: TRBD1 (5 bases). CDR3 length: 12 residues. Per the germline V gene, CDR1 is MDHEN and CDR2 is SYDVKM. The V and J ends lost 6 bases and 7 bases respectively, with 12 bases between them.

This clone appeared once. The chain employs TRBV6-6 and TRBJ1-4; no firm D call. CDR3 length: 16 amino acids. Germline-derived CDR1 and CDR2 are MNHNY and SVGAGI (reference sequence). Between the trimmed V and J ends, which lost 2 bases and 6 bases, there was a span of 16 bases. As DNA, the CDR3 is TGTGCCAGCAGTTACAAGGATCAGGCCCCCGATGAAAAACTGTTTTTT. Translation gives CASSYKDQAPDEKLFF.

This clone has a handful of counts. The chain employs TRBV5-6 and TRBJ1-4, with TRBD1 as a possible D gene (5 bases). V lost 1 base to trimming and J lost 6 bases, with 16 bases between them. The CDR3 contains 16 residues. CDR1 and CDR2 (germline): SGHDT, YYEEEE. The DNA of the CDR3 is TGTGCCAGCAGCTTGCTTACGGGGGGATCTGATGAAAAACTGTTTTTT. Its protein is CASSLLTGGSDEKLFF.

The J gene is TRBJ2-7, the V gene TRBV2, with D tentatively TRBD2 (5 bases). Trimming took 1 base from V and 4 from J, leaving 17 bases between them. Germline values: CDR1 SNHLY, CDR2 FYNNEI. CDR3 size: 16 residues. The CDR3 loop is CASSEGFGEYEYEQYF. The CDR3 bases are TGTGCCAGCAGTGAAGGATTTGGGGAGTACGAATACGAGCAGTACTTC.

As DNA, the CDR3 is TGTGCCAGCAGGCGGGACAGGGAAAACTATGGCTACACCTTC. It encodes CASRRDRENYGYTF. This chain joins TRBV6-1 and TRBJ1-2, with 9 bases matching TRBD1. Per germline, CDR1 MNHNS and CDR2 SASEGT. Germline trimming cut 6 bases from V and 2 bases from J; bases unmatched to any gene: 4. The length of the CDR3 is 14 residues.

This sequence joins TRBV6-5 and TRBJ2-7; D might be TRBD1 (6 bases). V lost 6 bases and J 7 bases, leaving 16 bases between the germline ends. CDR3 length: 13 residues. Germline CDR1 is MNHEY and CDR2 is SVGAGI. CDR3: CASRISGVGEQYF. CDR3 DNA: TGTGCCAGCAGGATCTCAGGGGTAGGGGAGCAGTACTTC.

The chain recombines TRBV4-1 with TRBJ1-6; tentatively, D is TRBD1 (5 bases). This CDR3 has 18 amino acids. Germline CDR1 MGHRA, CDR2 YSYEKL. V was clipped by 0 bases and J by 0 bases, with 12 bases between them. CDR3 coding DNA: TGCGCCAGCAGCCAAGATTGGGGACTTAGCTCCTATAATTCACCCCTCCACTTT. Protein product: CASSQDWGLSSYNSPLHF.

This rearrangement joins TRBV16 to TRBJ2-7, with D possibly TRBD1 on 6 matching bases. The CDR3 sequence is 16 residues long. V was shortened by 2 bases and J by 3 bases, with 17 bases between the two germline ends. The germline gives CDR1 KGHSY, CDR2 FQNENV. The CDR3, as DNA: TGTGCCAGCAGCCAAGGCCAAACAGGGTACTACTACGAGCAGTACTTC. Translation gives CASSQGQTGYYYEQYF.

The chain joins TRBV4-3 to TRBJ2-1; 11 bases are a match to TRBD2. With V trimmed by 3 bases and J by 4 bases, 5 bases remained unmatched. The CDR3 contains 16 residues. Germline V gene data show CDR1 as LGHNA and CDR2 as YSLEER. The CDR3 DNA reads TGCGCCAGCAGCCAGGCTAGCGGGGGGCTTTACAATGAGCAGTTCTTC. It is translated as CASSQASGGLYNEQFF.

This chain connects TRBV7-6 to TRBJ2-3; a possible D gene is TRBD1 (6 bases). The germline V gene encodes CDR1 SGHVS and CDR2 FNYEAQ. This CDR3 has 15 amino acids. V lost 0 bases and J lost 4, with 11 bases in between. The DNA of the CDR3 is TGTGCCAGCAGCTTAGCGGGGGCCCAGCCAGATACGCAGTATTTT. It yields the protein CASSLAGAQPDTQYF.

The rearrangement joins TRBV9 to TRBJ2-7; D gene unclear. The CDR3 sequence is 13 residues long. Germline V gives CDR1 SGDLS, CDR2 YYNGEE. Trimming took off 0 bases at V and 2 bases at J, with 6 bases between the two ends. CDR3 in amino acids: CASSVGLAYEQYF. CDR3 nucleotide sequence: TGTGCCAGCAGCGTAGGTTTAGCCTACGAGCAGTACTTC.